These 14 T cell receptor beta chains were sequenced from one sample in a study of cytomegalovirus exposure and HLA in healthy donors. PCR involved 60 Vbeta and 13 Jbeta primers. Sequenced by immunoSEQ multiplex PCR; TCRdb stores in-frame clones only, minus some. The table includes tens of thousands of clones, about 84% detected once. The sample was PBMCs. Receptor source: a man younger than 30 in good health and CMV-seropositive.

The genes are TRBV2 and TRBJ1-5, with D unclear. In germline, CDR1 is SNHLY, CDR2 FYNNEI. V dropped 5 bases and J dropped 5 bases, with 19 bases sitting between them. The CDR3 sequence is 16 residues long. CDR3 region: CASSTPAGKSHQPQHF. The CDR3 DNA is TGTGCCAGCAGTACGCCGGCGGGAAAGTCCCATCAGCCCCAGCATTTT.

The CDR3 coding sequence is TGTGCCAGCTCACGAGCGGCCTCTACCTACGAGCAGTACTTC. Encoded protein: CASSRAASTYEQYF. V and J are TRBV18 and TRBJ2-7; maybe TRBD2 (5 bases). This CDR3 is 14 amino acids long. The V end lost 4 bases, the J end lost 2 bases, and 12 bases lay between the germline ends. Germline CDR1 is KGHSH and CDR2 is LQKENI.

The chain employs TRBV28 and TRBJ1-6; no clear D gene. Germline V lookup: CDR1 MDHEN, CDR2 SYDVKM. The CDR3 is 13 residues long. The V end was cut by 3 bases, the J end by 6 bases, with 6 bases between. DNA for the CDR3: TGTGCCAGCAGTTTGACGGGTAATTCACCCCTCCACTTT. Translated: CASSLTGNSPLHF. Using reference TRBV28 and TRBJ1-6 for the parts outside the CDR3, the full variable domain is DVKVTQSSRYLVKRTGEKVFLECVQDMDHENMFWYRQDPGLGLRLIYFSYDVKMKEKGDIPEGYSVSREKKERFSLILESASTNQTSMYLCASSLTGNSPLHFGNGTRLTVT.

The sample holds a few counts of this clone. The gene calls are TRBV28 and TRBJ2-7; D perhaps matches TRBD1 (6 bases). Germline V gives CDR1 MDHEN, CDR2 SYDVKM. V lost 3 bases and J lost 3, with 9 bases in between. This CDR3 has 13 residues. This chain's CDR3 is CASSLDRYYEQYF. The CDR3 nucleotides are TGTGCCAGCAGTTTGGACAGATACTACGAGCAGTACTTC.

This chain connects TRBV30 to TRBJ1-3; the D is unclear. Germline-derived CDR1 and CDR2 are GTSNPN and SVGIG (reference sequence). V lost 2 bases, J lost 3 bases, and 5 bases lay in between. CDR3 length: 12 amino acids. CDR3 in DNA: TGTGCCTGGAGTTCGGTTGGAAACACCATATATTTT. As protein: CAWSSVGNTIYF. The entire variable domain, with the rest obtained from reference TRBV30 and TRBJ1-3, is as follows: SQTIHQWPATLVQPVGSPLSLECTVEGTSNPNLYWYRQAAGRGLQLLFYSVGIGQISSEVPQNLSASRPQDRQFILSSKKLLLSDSGFYLCAWSSVGNTIYFGEGSWLTVV.

The chain couples TRBV28 to TRBJ2-6, with D perhaps matching TRBD2 (5 bases). Germline V gene sequence: CDR1 MDHEN, CDR2 SYDVKM. This CDR3 is 15 amino acids long. Between the trimmed V and J ends, which lost 3 bases and 4 bases, there was a span of 10 bases. In nucleotides, the CDR3 is TGTGCCAGCAGTTTTATCCCGGGGGGGGCCAACGTCCTGACTTTC. This translates into CASSFIPGGANVLTF.

The CDR3, as DNA: TGCGCCAGCAGCCAAGTATTAGCAGACGAGCAGTACTTC. The encoded protein is CASSQVLADEQYF. The genes are TRBV4-1 and TRBJ2-7, with D unresolved. Germline V lookup: CDR1 MGHRA, CDR2 YSYEKL. V lost 1 base and J lost 5, with 9 bases in between. This CDR3 has 13 amino acids.

The genes are TRBV29-1 and TRBJ1-1, with D possibly TRBD1 on 6 matching bases. The germline CDR1 and CDR2 sequences are SQVTM and ANQGSEA. Trimming left V 5 bases short and J 1 base short, with 14 bases between. The CDR3 spans 14 residues. The CDR3 DNA follows: TGCAGCGTTTCCGGACAGCACCGGAACACTGAAGCTTTCTTT. Protein: CSVSGQHRNTEAFF.

Only a few counts were recorded for this clone. V usage is TRBV7-7 and J usage is TRBJ2-1; 14 bases line up with TRBD2. V lost 4 bases and J lost 6; bases outside the gene matches: 5. CDR1 and CDR2 from the germline V gene are SSHAT and FNYEAQ (reference sequence). The CDR3 length is 16 residues. CDR3: CASSSRLAGGPNEQFF. The CDR3 coding sequence is TGTGCCAGCAGCTCGCGACTAGCGGGAGGGCCCAATGAGCAGTTCTTC.

The DNA for the CDR3 is TGCGCCAGCAGCCAAACAGGGGGCTCTGAAGCTTTCTTT. Amino acid sequence: CASSQTGGSEAFF. The chain joins TRBV4-1 to TRBJ1-1; 9 bases match TRBD1. Germline CDR1 and CDR2: MGHRA and YSYEKL. This CDR3 is 13 amino acids long. V lost 2 bases, J lost 6 bases, and 1 base stayed unmatched.

The CDR3 DNA follows: TGTGCCAGCACTGTCGGACAGAGCACAGATACGCAGTATTTT. This translates into CASTVGQSTDTQYF. This chain joins TRBV6-1 and TRBJ2-3; tentatively, D is TRBD1 (6 bases). The germline gives CDR1 MNHNS, CDR2 SASEGT. V was trimmed by 7 bases and J by 0 bases, leaving 11 bases between them. CDR3 size: 14 residues.

This rearrangement joins TRBV2 to TRBJ1-1, with a tentative D call TRBD1 (5 bases). Germline CDR1 reads SNHLY; CDR2 reads FYNNEI. The CDR3 contains 14 residues. The V and J ends lost 6 bases and 2 bases respectively, with 13 bases between them. The chain's CDR3 is CASSDDRSNTEAFF. The DNA of the CDR3 is TGTGCCAGCAGCGACGACAGAAGTAACACTGAAGCTTTCTTT.

Only a few counts were recorded for this clone. The rearrangement uses TRBV28 and TRBJ1-6, with 7 bases fitting TRBD1. This CDR3 comprises 16 residues. In germline, CDR1 is MDHEN, CDR2 SYDVKM. V lost 7 bases and J lost 5; bases outside the gene matches: 11. CDR3 coding DNA: TGTGCCAGCACCCCGGACAGGCGACCTAATAATTCACCCCTCCACTTT. It encodes CASTPDRRPNNSPLHF.

The rearrangement uses TRBV5-1 and TRBJ1-2, with D uncertain. V gave up 4 bases and J gave up 0 bases, with 10 bases separating them. The CDR3 is 14 amino acids. Germline CDR1 reads SGHRS; CDR2 reads YFSETQ. Here the CDR3 DNA reads TGCGCCAGCAGCCCCCCCAGCGCTAACTATGGCTACACCTTC. Amino acid sequence: CASSPPSANYGYTF.